This T cell receptor (beta chain) was documented in a study of blood T cell repertoires in COVID-19. As for the study in general: Italy, Spain and the United States were the sources of the convalescent and acute COVID-19 samples. PBMCs, B-cell-depleted T cells, or T cells provided the cDNA or gDNA that made up the material.

During active infection, Seattle patients enrolled and were then monitored through disease. V was shortened by 3 bases and J by 1 base, with 10 bases between the two germline ends. Per germline, CDR1 KGHSH and CDR2 LQKENI. This CDR3 region has 15 residues. As processed by the authors: By means of reference gene primer amplification, nucleated cell counts were estimated. Clones were sequenced by immunoSEQ multiplex PCR, and TCRdb holds only the in-frame ones, with some missing. V, J and clone size derive from that table, while D and trimming were established from the DNA sequence. Of about 130,000 clones in the sample, roughly 77% were seen once.

This receptor was taken from a woman aged 70-85 years with COVID-19, enrolled during active disease. The V call is TRBV18, the J call TRBJ1-3; tentative D call: TRBD1 (6 bases). The sequenced material came from peripheral blood. CDR3 in DNA: TGTGCCAGCTCACCCAAACAGGGTTCTGGAAACACCATATATTTT. Translation: CASSPKQGSGNTIYF.